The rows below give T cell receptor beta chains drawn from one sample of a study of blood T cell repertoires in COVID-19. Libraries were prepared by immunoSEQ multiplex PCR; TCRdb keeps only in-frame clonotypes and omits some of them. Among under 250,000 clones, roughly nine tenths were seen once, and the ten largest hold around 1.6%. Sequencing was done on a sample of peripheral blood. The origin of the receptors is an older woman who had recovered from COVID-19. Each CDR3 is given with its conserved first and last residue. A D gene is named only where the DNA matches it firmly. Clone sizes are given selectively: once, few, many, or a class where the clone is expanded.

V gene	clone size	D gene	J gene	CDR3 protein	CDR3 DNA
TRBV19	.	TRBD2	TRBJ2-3	CASSIPGRASTDTQYF	TGTGCCAGTAGTATCCCGGGGAGGGCGAGCACAGATACGCAGTATTTT
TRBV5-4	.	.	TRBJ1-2	CASSMDIPYGYTF	TGTGCCAGCAGCATGGACATCCCCTATGGCTACACCTTC
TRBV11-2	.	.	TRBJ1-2	CASSPVRGQGYTF	TGTGCCAGCAGCCCAGTCAGGGGTCAGGGCTACACCTTC
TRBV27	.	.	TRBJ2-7	CASSLSVRFTSYEQYF	TGTGCCAGCAGTTTATCTGTTAGGTTCACTAGCTACGAGCAGTACTTC
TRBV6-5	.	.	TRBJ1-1	CASRTTGRDTEAFF	TGTGCCAGCAGGACAACAGGGAGAGACACTGAAGCTTTCTTT
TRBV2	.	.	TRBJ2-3	CASSPERGITDTQYF	TGTGCCAGCAGTCCCGAGAGGGGGATCACAGATACGCAGTATTTT
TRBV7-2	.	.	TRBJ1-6	CASRQLARSPLHF	TGTGCCAGCAGACAGCTCGCCCGATCACCCCTCCACTTT
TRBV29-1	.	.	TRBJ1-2	CSSGGSYGYTF	TGCAGTTCCGGGGGTAGCTATGGCTACACCTTC
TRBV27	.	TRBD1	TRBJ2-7	CASSLDRTGEQYF	TGTGCCAGCAGTTTGGACAGGACGGGAGAGCAGTACTTC
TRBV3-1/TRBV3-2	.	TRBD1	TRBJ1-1	CASSQGPMGQTTEAFF	TGTGCCAGCAGCCAAGGCCCCATGGGACAGACCACTGAAGCTTTCTTT
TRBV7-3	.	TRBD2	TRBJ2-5	CASSLTGSGGETQYF	TGTGCCAGCAGCTTAACTGGGAGCGGGGGAGAGACCCAGTACTTC
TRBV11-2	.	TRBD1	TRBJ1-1	CASSLERGRYTEAFF	TGTGCCAGCAGCTTAGAAAGGGGGCGGTACACTGAAGCTTTCTTT
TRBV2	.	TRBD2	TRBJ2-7	CASSEELAGAGYEQYF	TGTGCCAGCAGTGAAGAGCTAGCGGGGGCCGGGTACGAGCAGTACTTC
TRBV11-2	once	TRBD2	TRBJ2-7	CASSLELAGAESSYEQYF	TGTGCCAGCAGCTTAGAACTAGCGGGGGCGGAGAGCTCCTACGAGCAGTACTTC